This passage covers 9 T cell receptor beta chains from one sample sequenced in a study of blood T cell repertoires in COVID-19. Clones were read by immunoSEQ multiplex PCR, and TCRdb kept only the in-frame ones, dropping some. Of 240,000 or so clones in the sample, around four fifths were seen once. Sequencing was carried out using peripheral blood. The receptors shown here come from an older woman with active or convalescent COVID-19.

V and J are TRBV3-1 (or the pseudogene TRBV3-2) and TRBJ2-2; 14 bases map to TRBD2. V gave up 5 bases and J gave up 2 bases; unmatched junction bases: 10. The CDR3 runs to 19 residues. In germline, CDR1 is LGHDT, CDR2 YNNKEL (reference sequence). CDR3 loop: CASSWDGLAGGRNTGELFF. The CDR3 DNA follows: TGTGCCAGCAGCTGGGATGGACTAGCGGGGGGCCGAAACACCGGGGAGCTGTTTTTT.

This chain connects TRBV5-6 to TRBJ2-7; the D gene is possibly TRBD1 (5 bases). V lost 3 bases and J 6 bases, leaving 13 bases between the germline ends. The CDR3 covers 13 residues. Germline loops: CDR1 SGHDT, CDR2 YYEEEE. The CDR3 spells CASSYKGVREQYF. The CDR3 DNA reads TGTGCCAGCAGCTATAAAGGGGTTCGCGAGCAGTACTTC.

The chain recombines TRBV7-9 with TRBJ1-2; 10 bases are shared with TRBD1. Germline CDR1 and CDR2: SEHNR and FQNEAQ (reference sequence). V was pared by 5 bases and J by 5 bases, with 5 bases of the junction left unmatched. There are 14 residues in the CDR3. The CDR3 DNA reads TGTGCCAGCAGCCATGACAGGGGGCGGTATGGCTACACCTTC. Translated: CASSHDRGRYGYTF. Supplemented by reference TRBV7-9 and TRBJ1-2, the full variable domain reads DTGVSQNPRHKITKRGQNVTFRCDPISEHNRLYWYRQTLGQGPEFLTYFQNEAQLEKSRLLSDRFSAERPKGSFSTLEIQRTEQGDSAMYLCASSHDRGRYGYTFGSGTRLTVV.

CDR3 residues: CASQSDRGLQPQHF. The CDR3 bases are TGTGCCAGTCAATCGGACAGGGGGCTTCAGCCCCAGCATTTT. V is TRBV19 and J is TRBJ1-5; 11 nucleotides align to TRBD1. Per germline, CDR1 LNHDA and CDR2 SQIVND (reference sequence). The CDR3 length is 14 residues. V shed 8 bases, J shed 6 bases, and the junction held 6 bases outside the gene matches. Based on the CDR3 plus reference TRBV19 and TRBJ1-5, the full variable domain is DGGITQSPKYLFRKEGQNVTLSCEQNLNHDAMYWYRQDPGQGLRLIYYSQIVNDFQKGDIAEGYSVSREKKESFPLTVTSAQKNPTAFYLCASQSDRGLQPQHFGDGTRLSIL.

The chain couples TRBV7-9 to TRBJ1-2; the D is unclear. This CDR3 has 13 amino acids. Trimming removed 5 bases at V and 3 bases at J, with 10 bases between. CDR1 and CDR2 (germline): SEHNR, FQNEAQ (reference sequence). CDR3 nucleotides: TGTGCCAGCAGCCGTGGGCCCGACTATGGCTACACCTTC. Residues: CASSRGPDYGYTF.

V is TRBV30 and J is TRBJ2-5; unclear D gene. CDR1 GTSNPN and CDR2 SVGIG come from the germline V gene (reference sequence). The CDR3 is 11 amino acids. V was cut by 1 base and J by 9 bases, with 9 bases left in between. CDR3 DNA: TGTGCCTGGAGTGCCTTTCCGGCCCAGTACTTC. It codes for CAWSAFPAQYF.

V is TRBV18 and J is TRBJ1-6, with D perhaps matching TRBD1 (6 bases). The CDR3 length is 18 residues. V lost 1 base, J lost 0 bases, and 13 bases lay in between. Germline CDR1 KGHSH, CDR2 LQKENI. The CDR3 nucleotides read TGTGCCAGCTCACCACAGGGGGAAGCGAGCTCCTATAATTCACCCCTCCACTTT. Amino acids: CASSPQGEASSYNSPLHF.

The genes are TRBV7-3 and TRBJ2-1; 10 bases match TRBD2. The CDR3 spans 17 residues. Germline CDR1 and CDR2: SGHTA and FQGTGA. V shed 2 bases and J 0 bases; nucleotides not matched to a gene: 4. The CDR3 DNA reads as TGTGCCAGCAGCTTATTGGGACTAGCGAGCTCCTACAATGAGCAGTTCTTC. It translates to CASSLLGLASSYNEQFF.

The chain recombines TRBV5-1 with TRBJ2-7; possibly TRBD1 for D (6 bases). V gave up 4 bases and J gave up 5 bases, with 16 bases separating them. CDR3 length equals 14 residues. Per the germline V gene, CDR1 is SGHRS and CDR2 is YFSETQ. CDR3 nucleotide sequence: TGCGCCAGCAGCGATCCGGGACACTCGGACGAGCAGTACTTC. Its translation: CASSDPGHSDEQYF.